The TCR beta chain under discussion was sequenced for a study of CD8 T cells in Susac syndrome. With random hexamers, reverse transcription was performed on about 0.5 to 1 ug of RNA. The authors amplified TCR beta CDR3 across 54 Vbeta and 13 Jbeta using immunoSEQ multiplex PCR. MiXCR, applied by TCRdb to the immunoSEQ multiplex PCR reads, yields one record per CDR3 protein. The sample holds approximately 150,000 distinct CDR3 sequences, roughly 95% seen once. Germline V gives CDR1 LNHDA, CDR2 SQIVND (reference sequence). The CDR3 is made up of 15 amino acids. V was shortened by 3 bases and J by 2 bases, with 14 bases between the two germline ends. It was negative isolation that provided the CD8+ and CD4+ T cells, whereas TEMRA cells were enriched by FACS.

V gene TRBV19 combines with J gene TRBJ2-7, with a tentative D call TRBD2 (6 bases). Material: CD4+ T cells from PBMCs. The clonotype originates from a human donor with multiple sclerosis. This CDR3 reads CASSIGGTGAYEQYF. The CDR3 nucleotides are TGTGCCAGTAGTATTGGTGGGACGGGAGCCTACGAGCAGTACTTC.